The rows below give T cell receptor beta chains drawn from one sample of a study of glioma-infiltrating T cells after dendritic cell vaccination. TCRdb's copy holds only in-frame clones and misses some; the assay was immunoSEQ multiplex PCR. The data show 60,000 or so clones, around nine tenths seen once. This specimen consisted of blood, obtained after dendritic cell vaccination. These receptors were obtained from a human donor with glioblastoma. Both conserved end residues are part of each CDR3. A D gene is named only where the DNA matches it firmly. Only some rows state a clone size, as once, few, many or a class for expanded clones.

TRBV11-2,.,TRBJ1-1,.,CASRRRGGMNTEAFF,TGTGCCAGCAGGAGACGTGGGGGGATGAACACTGAAGCTTTCTTT
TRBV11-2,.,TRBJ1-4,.,CASSWTEWEKLFF,TGTGCCAGCAGCTGGACAGAATGGGAAAAACTGTTTTTT
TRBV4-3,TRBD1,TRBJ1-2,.,CASSQSRDSYGYTF,TGCGCCAGCAGCCAGAGCCGGGACAGCTATGGCTACACCTTC
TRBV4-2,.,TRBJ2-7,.,CASSSRQSGAYEQYF,TGTGCCAGCAGCTCGAGACAAAGCGGTGCCTACGAGCAGTACTTC
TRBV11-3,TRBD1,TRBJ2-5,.,CASSLEGQLGETQYF,TGTGCCAGCAGCTTAGAGGGACAGTTGGGAGAGACCCAGTACTTC
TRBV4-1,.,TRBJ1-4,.,CASSQSAPGHSNEKLFF,TGCGCCAGCAGCCAAAGTGCTCCGGGACATTCTAATGAAAAACTGTTTTTT
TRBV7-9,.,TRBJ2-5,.,CASSPRRGVYQETQYF,TGTGCCAGCAGCCCCCGACGGGGAGTGTACCAAGAGACCCAGTACTTC
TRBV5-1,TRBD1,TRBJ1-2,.,CASRNQGGGGYTF,TGCGCCAGCAGAAACCAGGGGGGCGGTGGCTACACCTTC
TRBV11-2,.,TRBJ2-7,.,CASSDPPGGTYEQYF,TGTGCCAGCAGCGACCCCCCAGGGGGGACCTACGAGCAGTACTTC
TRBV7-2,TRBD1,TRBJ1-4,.,CASSLTGGWGEKLFF,TGTGCCAGCAGCCTGACAGGGGGCTGGGGTGAAAAACTGTTTTTT
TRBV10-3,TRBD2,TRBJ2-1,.,CAIIAGDEQFF,TGTGCCATCATCGCGGGGGATGAGCAGTTCTTC
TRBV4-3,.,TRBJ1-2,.,CASSQESEGNHPGGGYTF,TGCGCCAGCAGCCAAGAATCTGAGGGGAACCATCCGGGAGGTGGCTACACCTTC
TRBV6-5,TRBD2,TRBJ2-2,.,CATGGLLNTGELFF,TGTGCCACTGGGGGACTACTGAACACCGGGGAGCTGTTTTTT
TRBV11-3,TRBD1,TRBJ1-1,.,CASSLSTGAEAFF,TGTGCCAGCAGCTTATCCACAGGGGCTGAAGCTTTCTTT
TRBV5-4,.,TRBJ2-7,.,CASSLERTETYEQYF,TGTGCCAGCAGCTTGGAGAGGACTGAGACCTACGAGCAGTACTTC
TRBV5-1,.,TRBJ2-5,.,CASSLGRETQYF,TGCGCCAGCAGCTTGGGGAGAGAGACCCAGTACTTC
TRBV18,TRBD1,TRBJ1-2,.,CASSQQGDYGYTF,TGTGCCAGCTCACAGCAGGGGGACTATGGCTACACCTTC
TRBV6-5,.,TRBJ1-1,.,CASSYVRGWNTEAFF,TGTGCCAGCAGTTACGTTAGGGGATGGAACACTGAAGCTTTCTTT
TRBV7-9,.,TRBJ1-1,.,CASSLGATEAFF,TGTGCCAGCAGCTTAGGGGCCACTGAAGCTTTCTTT
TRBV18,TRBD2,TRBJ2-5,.,CASSDRRSPRESQETQYF,TGTGCCAGCTCAGATAGACGGTCCCCGCGGGAGAGCCAAGAGACCCAGTACTTC
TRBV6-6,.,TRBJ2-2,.,CASPRLRQDFTGELFF,TGTGCCAGCCCCCGCCTACGCCAAGATTTCACCGGGGAGCTGTTTTTT
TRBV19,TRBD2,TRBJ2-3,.,CASSRIAGGGTDTQYF,TGTGCCAGTTCCCGTATAGCGGGAGGAGGAACAGATACGCAGTATTTT
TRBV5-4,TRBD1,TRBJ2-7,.,CASSPDRGGSYEQYF,TGTGCCAGCAGCCCGGACAGGGGGGGCTCCTACGAGCAGTACTTC
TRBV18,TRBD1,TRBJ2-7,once,CASSPGQGPYEQYF,TGTGCCAGCTCACCGGGACAGGGACCCTACGAGCAGTACTTC
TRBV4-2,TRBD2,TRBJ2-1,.,CASSLAGTSSYNEQFF,TGTGCCAGCAGCCTAGCGGGGACCTCATCCTACAATGAGCAGTTCTTC
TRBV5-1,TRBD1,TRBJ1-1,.,CASSLAGQGSEAFF,TGCGCCAGCAGCTTGGCCGGACAGGGGTCTGAAGCTTTCTTT
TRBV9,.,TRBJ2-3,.,CASSLIDVETTDTQYF,TGTGCCAGCAGCCTAATAGATGTAGAGACAACAGATACGCAGTATTTT
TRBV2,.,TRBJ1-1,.,CASSVFRGGTEAFF,TGTGCCAGCAGTGTTTTCCGGGGGGGCACTGAAGCTTTCTTT
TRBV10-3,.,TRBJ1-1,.,CAISAGFGTEAFF,TGTGCCATCAGTGCAGGGTTCGGCACTGAAGCTTTCTTT
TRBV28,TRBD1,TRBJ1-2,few,CASSFPGTGGTVGYTF,TGTGCCAGCAGTTTCCCCGGGACAGGGGGGACCGTGGGCTACACCTTC
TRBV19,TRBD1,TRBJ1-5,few,CASRDRVQPQHF,TGTGCCAGTAGGGACAGGGTTCAGCCCCAGCATTTT
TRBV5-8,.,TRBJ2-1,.,CASSLGQAPHNEQFF,TGTGCCAGCAGCTTGGGACAGGCTCCACACAATGAGCAGTTCTTC
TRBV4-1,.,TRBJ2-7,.,CASSQGRVQGSYEQYF,TGCGCCAGCAGCCAAGGTAGGGTACAGGGAAGCTACGAGCAGTACTTC
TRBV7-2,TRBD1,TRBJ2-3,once,CASSLGQGGDTQYF,TGTGCCAGCAGCTTAGGACAGGGGGGGGATACGCAGTATTTT
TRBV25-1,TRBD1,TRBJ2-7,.,CASSDAGGGHEQYF,TGTGCCAGCAGTGATGCAGGGGGTGGCCACGAGCAGTACTTC
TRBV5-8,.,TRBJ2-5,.,CASSLGGGNSETQYF,TGTGCCAGCAGCTTGGGGGGCGGGAATTCGGAGACCCAGTACTTC
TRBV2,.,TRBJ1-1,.,CASSQSVSGEAFF,TGTGCCAGCAGTCAGTCGGTCTCGGGTGAAGCTTTCTTT
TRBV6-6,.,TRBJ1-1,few,CASSPGGQSTEAFF,TGTGCCAGCAGCCCGGGAGGTCAGAGCACTGAAGCTTTCTTT
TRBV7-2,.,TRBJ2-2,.,CASSLDGVGELFF,TGTGCCAGCAGCTTAGACGGGGTCGGGGAGCTGTTTTTT